The 16 T cell receptor beta chains in this list originate from one sample, sequenced in a study of blood T cell repertoires in COVID-19. Assay used: immunoSEQ multiplex PCR; TCRdb lists only in-frame clones, some missing. The top ten hold about 9.2% of the sample, which has about 29,000 clones, more than 70% seen once. The sequencing sample was made of peripheral blood. The receptor source for this set is a man at least 80 years old with active COVID-19.

In its sample, this clone was seen a few times. This sequence joins TRBV24-1 and TRBJ2-1; TRBD2 might be the D (6 bases). The CDR3 loop spans 13 amino acids. The V gene's germline CDR1 is KGHDR and CDR2 SFDVKD. The V and J ends lost 5 bases and 7 bases respectively, with 11 bases between them. The CDR3 region is CATSARLGNEQFF. The DNA of the CDR3 is TGTGCCACCAGTGCACGACTAGGGAATGAGCAGTTCTTC.

The chain couples TRBV5-1 to TRBJ2-2; D is undetermined. CDR3 length: 15 amino acids. CDR1 SGHRS and CDR2 YFSETQ come from the germline V gene. The V gene lost 0 bases and the J gene lost 7 bases, with 13 bases spanning the gap. Here the CDR3 reads CASSLVGRESGELFF. The CDR3 DNA reads TGCGCCAGCAGCTTGGTCGGTCGAGAGAGCGGGGAGCTGTTTTTT.

The chain recombines TRBV3-1 (or the pseudogene TRBV3-2) with TRBJ2-3, with D uncertain. This CDR3 is 14 amino acids long. Trimming stripped 3 bases from V and 0 bases from J, with 7 bases between. CDR1 and CDR2 (germline): LGHDT, YNNKEL (reference sequence). The CDR3, as DNA: TGTGCCAGCAGCCACCGCGGTAGCACAGATACGCAGTATTTT. Translation gives CASSHRGSTDTQYF.

This chain connects TRBV11-2 to TRBJ1-1; no firm D call. This CDR3 is 13 amino acids long. Deletions cut 0 bases from V and 4 bases from J, with 6 bases between. From germline, CDR1 is SGHAT and CDR2 FQNNGV. CDR3: CASSLDRGTEAFF. The CDR3 region has the DNA TGTGCCAGCAGCTTAGATCGCGGCACTGAAGCTTTCTTT.

V and J are TRBV5-1 and TRBJ2-7; D might be TRBD1 (5 bases). The V gene's germline CDR1 is SGHRS and CDR2 YFSETQ. Trimming removed 5 bases from V and 5 bases from J, with 17 bases in between. This CDR3 contains 14 residues. The CDR3 nucleotides read TGCGCCAGCAGTCAGGATACAGGTTCGGACGAGCAGTACTTC. Translation gives CASSQDTGSDEQYF.

This sequence joins TRBV19 and TRBJ2-1; D is perhaps TRBD2 (6 bases). Germline CDR1 reads LNHDA; CDR2 reads SQIVND (reference sequence). The CDR3 contains 14 residues. V gave up 5 bases and J gave up 3 bases, with 11 bases separating them. The CDR3 DNA follows: TGTGCCAGTAGTCCCGCGGGGAGCTACAATGAGCAGTTCTTC. It specifies CASSPAGSYNEQFF.

Here the CDR3 reads CASSSPTGDYNEQFF. CDR3 DNA sequence: TGTGCCAGCAGTTCCCCGACAGGGGATTACAATGAGCAGTTCTTC. The J gene is TRBJ2-1, the V gene TRBV27; 8 nucleotides line up with TRBD1. CDR1 and CDR2 from the germline V gene are MNHEY and SMNVEV (reference sequence). The length of the CDR3 is 15 residues. Unmatched junction bases numbered 6, after V lost 4 bases and J lost 4 bases.

This chain connects TRBV5-5 to TRBJ1-4; TRBD1 agrees at 11 bases. The CDR3 is 15 amino acids. CDR1 SGHKS and CDR2 YYEKEE come from the germline V gene (reference sequence). V shed 2 bases, J shed 8 bases, and the junction held 5 bases outside the gene matches. CDR3 protein: CASSFPGQGGEKLFF. The CDR3 DNA sequence: TGTGCCAGCAGCTTTCCGGGACAGGGGGGAGAAAAACTGTTTTTT.

This chain uses TRBV27 with TRBJ2-6; 7 positions match TRBD1. The CDR3 has 16 residues. Germline V gives CDR1 MNHEY, CDR2 SMNVEV (reference sequence). Trimming took 6 bases from V and 0 from J; bases not matched to a gene: 5. CDR3: CASRLGTVSGANVLTF. As DNA, the CDR3 is TGTGCCAGCAGACTCGGGACAGTCTCTGGGGCCAACGTCCTGACTTTC. The full variable domain, its missing parts supplied by reference TRBV27 and TRBJ2-6, is EAQVTQNPRYLITVTGKKLTVTCSQNMNHEYMSWYRQDPGLGLRQIYYSMNVEVTDKGDVPEGYKVSRKEKRNFPLILESPSPNQTSLYFCASRLGTVSGANVLTFGAGSRLTVL.

This rearrangement joins TRBV9 to TRBJ1-2; D gene uncertain. The CDR3 runs 16 residues. Germline V gene sequence: CDR1 SGDLS, CDR2 YYNGEE. V lost 0 bases and J lost 1, with 13 bases in between. This chain's CDR3 is CASSVDGGRFNYGYTF. CDR3 in DNA: TGTGCCAGCAGCGTAGACGGCGGAAGATTTAACTATGGCTACACCTTC.

This chain uses TRBV7-9 with TRBJ1-1, with 7 nucleotides matching TRBD1. The CDR3 length is 14 residues. The J segment lost 1 base and the V segment lost 7 bases, leaving 6 bases of the junction unmatched. The germline V gene has CDR1 SEHNR and CDR2 FQNEAQ (reference sequence). The CDR3 loop is CASNRGTENTEAFF. In DNA form, the CDR3 reads TGTGCCAGCAACCGAGGGACAGAGAACACTGAAGCTTTCTTT.

The V call is TRBV3-1 (or the pseudogene TRBV3-2), the J call TRBJ2-4, with D perhaps matching TRBD1 (6 bases). Germline lookup yields CDR1 LGHDT and CDR2 YNNKEL (reference sequence). V lost 4 bases, J lost 0 bases, and 16 bases lay in between. This CDR3 spans 17 amino acids. DNA of the CDR3: TGTGCCAGCAGCCCCCCCCCAGGGGCTCTAGCCAAAAACATTCAGTACTTC. Its translation: CASSPPPGALAKNIQYF.

This sequence joins TRBV11-3 and TRBJ2-3, with a possible D match to TRBD2 (6 bases). The CDR3 extends over 17 amino acids. The germline V gene encodes CDR1 SGHNT and CDR2 YENEEA. Trimming pared 1 base from V and 1 base from J, leaving 15 bases between. The CDR3 DNA sequence: TGTGCCAGCAGCTTAGTGACTAGTAGTAGTGGCACAGATACGCAGTATTTT. Protein: CASSLVTSSSGTDTQYF.

The chain links TRBV3-1 (or the pseudogene TRBV3-2) to TRBJ2-3; 9 bases align to TRBD2. The CDR3 has 17 amino acids. V shed 7 bases and J 2 bases; nucleotides not matched to a gene: 13. CDR1 is LGHDT, CDR2 YNNKEL, per germline (reference sequence). CDR3 amino acids: CASKKGASGVTTDTQYF. CDR3 bases: TGTGCCAGCAAAAAGGGGGCTAGCGGGGTGACCACAGATACGCAGTATTTT.

The chain couples TRBV6-5 to TRBJ1-3; D gene ambiguous. This CDR3 has 15 residues. V was pared by 5 bases and J by 4 bases, with 15 bases between. CDR1 and CDR2 from the germline V gene are MNHEY and SVGAGI. The CDR3 sequence: CASSPQFLGGNTIYF. The CDR3 DNA follows: TGTGCCAGCAGTCCACAGTTTCTTGGCGGAAACACCATATATTTT.

The chain joins TRBV6-2 or TRBV6-3 to TRBJ2-7; maybe TRBD1 (5 bases). CDR1 and CDR2 (germline): MNHEY, SVGEGT. The CDR3 consists of 17 residues. Trimming pared 2 bases from V and 0 bases from J, leaving 17 bases between. The CDR3 is CASSYGRQTLSSYEQYF. CDR3 DNA sequence: TGTGCCAGCAGTTACGGCCGACAGACGCTAAGCTCCTACGAGCAGTACTTC.